These T cell receptor beta chains were read from a single sample in a study of T-cell reconstitution after alpha-beta-depleted transplantation in children. TCRdb independently ran MiXCR on the PCR reads; one entry per CDR3 protein. The sample lists around 200,000 distinct CDR3 sequences; roughly 7.5% were seen once. The sample here was PBMCs from the stem cell graft donor, taken from the stem cell graft. The receptors come from a human donor who donated a stem cell graft to a child with Wiskott-Aldrich syndrome. Each CDR3 is given with its conserved first and last residue. A D gene is named only where the DNA matches it firmly. Expanded clones get a size class; other rows say once, few or many, or leave the size out.

j_call | clone_size | v_call | d_call | cdr3_aa | cdr3_nt
TRBJ2-4 | few | TRBV14 | - | CASSQDPEGADTQYF | TGTGCCAGCAGCCAAGACCCAGAGGGCGCGGACACTCAGTACTTC
TRBJ1-1 | many | TRBV6-1 | - | CASSQLEMGFNDPGNTEAFF | TGTGCCAGCAGTCAACTAGAAATGGGGTTCAATGACCCCGGAAACACTGAAGCTTTCTTT
TRBJ2-5 | many | TRBV18 | - | CASSPKIGETQYF | TGTGCCAGCTCACCTAAGATCGGTGAGACCCAGTACTTC
TRBJ1-5 | many | TRBV28 | - | CASSTTENSNQPQHF | TGTGCCAGCAGCACGACTGAAAATAGCAATCAGCCCCAGCATTTT
TRBJ2-5 | - | TRBV5-1 | - | CASSLSRKETQYF | TGCGCCAGCAGCTTGTCCAGGAAAGAGACCCAGTACTTC
TRBJ2-2 | once | TRBV3-1 | TRBD1 | CASSQDQTGHGGELFF | TGTGCCAGCAGCCAAGATCAGACAGGGCATGGCGGGGAGCTGTTTTTT
TRBJ2-6 | - | TRBV5-1 | - | CASSLAAGRQANVLTF | TGCGCCAGCAGCTTGGCGGCGGGCCGGCAGGCCAACGTCCTGACTTTC
TRBJ1-5 | many | TRBV11-2 | - | CASSFPPRGGLSNQPQHF | TGTGCCAGCAGCTTCCCACCCAGGGGAGGGCTTAGCAATCAGCCCCAGCATTTT
TRBJ2-7 | many | TRBV7-2 | - | CASSPGRYEQYF | TGTGCCAGCTCCCCGGGGAGGTACGAGCAGTACTTC
TRBJ2-3 | many | TRBV20-1 | - | CSARVAGAFTDTQYF | TGCAGTGCTAGAGTTGCGGGGGCCTTCACAGATACGCAGTATTTT
TRBJ2-7 | few | TRBV28 | - | CASSSLRQVSYEQYF | TGTGCCAGCAGTTCACTCCGCCAGGTCTCCTACGAGCAGTACTTC
TRBJ2-1 | many | TRBV20-1 | - | CSARGGAEQFF | TGCAGTGCTAGAGGGGGGGCTGAGCAGTTCTTC
TRBJ2-7 | many | TRBV20-1 | - | CSALDNSYEQYF | TGCAGTGCCCTGGACAACTCCTACGAGCAGTACTTC
TRBJ1-2 | many | TRBV20-1 | - | CSARARQRANYGYTF | TGCAGTGCTAGAGCGAGACAGCGTGCTAACTATGGCTACACCTTC